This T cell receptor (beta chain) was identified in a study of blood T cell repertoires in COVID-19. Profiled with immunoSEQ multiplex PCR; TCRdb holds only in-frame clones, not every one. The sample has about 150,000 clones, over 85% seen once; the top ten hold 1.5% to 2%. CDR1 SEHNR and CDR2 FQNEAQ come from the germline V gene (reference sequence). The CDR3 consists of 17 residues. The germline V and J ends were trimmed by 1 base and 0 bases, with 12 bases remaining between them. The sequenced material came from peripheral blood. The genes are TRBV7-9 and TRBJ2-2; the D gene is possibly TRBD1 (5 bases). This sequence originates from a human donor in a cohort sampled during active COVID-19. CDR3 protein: CASSLGGQGPNTGELFF. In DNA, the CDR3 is TGTGCCAGCAGCTTAGGAGGCCAGGGCCCGAACACCGGGGAGCTGTTTTTT.